The source of this TCR beta chain is a study of cytomegalovirus exposure and HLA in healthy donors. Turning to this clone: The target antigen is unknown.

V was pared by 6 bases and J by 0 bases, with 10 bases between. The V gene's germline CDR1 is MNHEY and CDR2 SMNVEV (reference sequence). The CDR3 totals 14 residues. PCR involved 60 Vbeta and 13 Jbeta primers. Repertoires were generated with immunoSEQ multiplex PCR, while TCRdb's copy carries only in-frame clones and drops some. The sample records 95,000 to 150,000 clones, roughly 80% being singletons. Study-wide points: Analysis performed later found 15,000 or so TCR beta sequences associated with HLA alleles at 0.05 false discovery rate.

Donors had nominal health at sampling but likely had unrecorded immune exposures. This TCR was recovered from a man aged 18 to 29 in good health and CMV-seropositive. The sequencing sample was made of PBMCs. This rearrangement joins TRBV27 to TRBJ2-3; D is ambiguous. CDR3 sequence reads: CASSLIASTDTQYF. In nucleotides, the CDR3 is TGTGCCAGCAGCTTAATAGCCAGCACAGATACGCAGTATTTT.